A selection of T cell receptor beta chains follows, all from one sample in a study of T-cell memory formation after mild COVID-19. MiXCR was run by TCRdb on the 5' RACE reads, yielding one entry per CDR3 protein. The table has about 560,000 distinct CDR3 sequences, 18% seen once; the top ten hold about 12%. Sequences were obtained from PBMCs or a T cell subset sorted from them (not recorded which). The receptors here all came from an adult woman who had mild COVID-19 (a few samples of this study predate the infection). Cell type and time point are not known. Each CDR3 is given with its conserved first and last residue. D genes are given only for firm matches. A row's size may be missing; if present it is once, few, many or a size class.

cdr3_aa: CASSLASLANEQFF
cdr3_nt: TGTGCCAGCAGCTTAGCGTCACTAGCCAATGAGCAGTTCTTC
clone_size: few
v_call: TRBV7-6
j_call: TRBJ2-1
d_call: -

cdr3_aa: CASSLGRVAGLGNEQFF
cdr3_nt: TGCGCCAGCAGCTTGGGACGCGTAGCGGGGCTAGGGAATGAGCAGTTCTTC
clone_size: few
v_call: TRBV5-1
j_call: TRBJ2-1
d_call: TRBD2

cdr3_aa: CASSFMDHSYEQYF
cdr3_nt: TGTGCCAGCAGCTTTATGGACCACTCCTACGAGCAGTACTTC
clone_size: few
v_call: TRBV7-9
j_call: TRBJ2-7
d_call: -

cdr3_aa: CASSLAFPAGGVTGANVLTF
cdr3_nt: TGTGCCAGCAGCTTAGCGTTTCCCGCGGGAGGGGTCACTGGGGCCAACGTCCTGACTTTC
clone_size: few
v_call: TRBV7-9
j_call: TRBJ2-6
d_call: TRBD2

cdr3_aa: CASSYEAGNLYGYTF
cdr3_nt: TGTGCCAGCAGTTACGAAGCGGGAAACCTCTATGGCTACACCTTC
clone_size: few
v_call: TRBV6-5
j_call: TRBJ1-2
d_call: -

cdr3_aa: CASSWTPLSTTNEKLFF
cdr3_nt: TGCGCCAGCAGCTGGACCCCCTTGTCGACAACTAATGAAAAACTGTTTTTT
clone_size: few
v_call: TRBV5-1
j_call: TRBJ1-4
d_call: -

cdr3_aa: CATSSPSRKGHEQYF
cdr3_nt: TGTGCCACCAGCAGCCCCTCCAGAAAAGGTCACGAGCAGTACTTC
clone_size: -
v_call: TRBV6-2/TRBV6-3
j_call: TRBJ2-7
d_call: -

cdr3_aa: CASSSFQKPPEAFF
cdr3_nt: TGTGCCAGCAGTTCCTTCCAAAAGCCCCCTGAAGCTTTCTTT
clone_size: -
v_call: TRBV5-4
j_call: TRBJ1-1
d_call: -

cdr3_aa: CASSAIDSIREQFF
cdr3_nt: TGTGCCAGCAGTGCAATCGACAGTATTCGTGAGCAGTTCTTC
clone_size: few
v_call: TRBV25-1
j_call: TRBJ2-1
d_call: -

cdr3_aa: CASSEGSSGEQYF
cdr3_nt: TGTGCCAGCAGCGAAGGGAGCTCGGGCGAGCAGTACTTC
clone_size: -
v_call: TRBV7-3
j_call: TRBJ2-7
d_call: -

cdr3_aa: CASSQDRLSYNEQFF
cdr3_nt: TGTGCCAGCTCCCAGGACAGGCTGTCCTACAATGAGCAGTTCTTC
clone_size: many
v_call: TRBV18
j_call: TRBJ2-1
d_call: TRBD1

cdr3_aa: CASSLGGSLFNEQFF
cdr3_nt: TGTGCCAGCAGCTTAGGGGGAAGTCTGTTTAATGAGCAGTTCTTC
clone_size: few
v_call: TRBV5-6
j_call: TRBJ2-1
d_call: -

cdr3_aa: CASSFGYGYNEQFF
cdr3_nt: TGTGCCAGCAGCTTCGGCTACGGCTACAATGAGCAGTTCTTC
clone_size: -
v_call: TRBV7-9
j_call: TRBJ2-1
d_call: -

cdr3_aa: CASSVAVYQPQHF
cdr3_nt: TGTGCCAGCAGCGTAGCAGTATATCAGCCCCAGCATTTT
clone_size: -
v_call: TRBV9
j_call: TRBJ1-5
d_call: -

cdr3_aa: CASSLEGFTDTQYF
cdr3_nt: TGCGCCAGCAGCTTGGAAGGCTTTACAGATACGCAGTATTTT
clone_size: few
v_call: TRBV5-1
j_call: TRBJ2-3
d_call: -

cdr3_aa: CATSDSSGLATSTDTQYF
cdr3_nt: TGTGCCACCAGTGATTCCTCGGGACTTGCAACGAGCACAGATACGCAGTATTTT
clone_size: -
v_call: TRBV24-1
j_call: TRBJ2-3
d_call: -

cdr3_aa: CSVLDFPYEQYF
cdr3_nt: TGCAGCGTGCTGGACTTTCCCTACGAGCAGTACTTC
clone_size: -
v_call: TRBV29-1
j_call: TRBJ2-7
d_call: -

cdr3_aa: CASSLAGWKLDEQYF
cdr3_nt: TGTGCCAGCAGCTTGGCAGGGTGGAAACTTGACGAGCAGTACTTC
clone_size: -
v_call: TRBV7-9
j_call: TRBJ2-7
d_call: -

cdr3_aa: CAISPRDNSVSPLHF
cdr3_nt: TGTGCCATCAGTCCTAGGGACAATAGCGTTTCACCCCTCCACTTT
clone_size: few
v_call: TRBV10-3
j_call: TRBJ1-6
d_call: -

cdr3_aa: CASSERPPGGVTDTQYF
cdr3_nt: TGTGCCAGCAGTGAAAGGCCCCCAGGCGGTGTCACAGATACGCAGTATTTT
clone_size: -
v_call: TRBV2
j_call: TRBJ2-3
d_call: -

cdr3_aa: CASSARKRTGLNEQFF
cdr3_nt: TGTGCCAGCAGCGCTCGGAAACGGACAGGGTTAAATGAGCAGTTCTTC
clone_size: few
v_call: TRBV5-5
j_call: TRBJ2-1
d_call: TRBD1

cdr3_aa: CASSLYTIKKTGTDTQYF
cdr3_nt: TGTGCCAGCAGCTTATACACCATAAAGAAGACAGGCACAGATACGCAGTATTTT
clone_size: many
v_call: TRBV7-8
j_call: TRBJ2-3
d_call: -

cdr3_aa: CASSVGERWNTEAFF
cdr3_nt: TGTGCCAGCAGCGTAGGAGAGAGATGGAACACTGAAGCTTTCTTT
clone_size: -
v_call: TRBV9
j_call: TRBJ1-1
d_call: -

cdr3_aa: CASSNVQGGGTEAFF
cdr3_nt: TGTGCCAGTAGTAACGTGCAAGGGGGTGGCACTGAAGCTTTCTTT
clone_size: -
v_call: TRBV19
j_call: TRBJ1-1
d_call: -

cdr3_aa: CAIGTSGRTDTQYF
cdr3_nt: TGTGCCATCGGGACTAGCGGTCGCACAGATACGCAGTATTTT
clone_size: -
v_call: TRBV6-5
j_call: TRBJ2-3
d_call: TRBD2

cdr3_aa: CASSPSRGRMNTEAFF
cdr3_nt: TGTGCCAGCTCACCATCCAGGGGGCGCATGAACACTGAAGCTTTCTTT
clone_size: -
v_call: TRBV18
j_call: TRBJ1-1
d_call: TRBD1

cdr3_aa: CSAGQPQETQYF
cdr3_nt: TGCAGCGCGGGACAGCCACAAGAGACCCAGTACTTC
clone_size: -
v_call: TRBV29-1
j_call: TRBJ2-5
d_call: TRBD1

cdr3_aa: CASSQEGGMSSPLHF
cdr3_nt: TGCGCCAGCAGCCAAGAAGGGGGGATGAGTTCACCCCTCCACTTT
clone_size: -
v_call: TRBV4-1
j_call: TRBJ1-6
d_call: -

cdr3_aa: CASSPGLANYEQYF
cdr3_nt: TGTGCCAGCAGCCCAGGACTAGCGAACTACGAGCAGTACTTC
clone_size: -
v_call: TRBV7-2
j_call: TRBJ2-7
d_call: TRBD2

cdr3_aa: CASSFLGQVDEQFF
cdr3_nt: TGTGCCAGCAGTTTTCTGGGGCAGGTCGATGAGCAGTTCTTC
clone_size: few
v_call: TRBV12-3/TRBV12-4
j_call: TRBJ2-1
d_call: -